These T cell receptor beta chains were read from a single sample in a study of CD8 T cells in Susac syndrome. Each CDR3 protein is one row after TCRdb ran MiXCR on the immunoSEQ multiplex PCR reads. The sample has 200,000 or so distinct CDR3 sequences, about 95% seen once. The specimen was CD4+ T cells from PBMCs. The receptors here all came from a human donor with multiple sclerosis. The CDR3 runs from the conserved cysteine through the conserved F or W. D genes are given only for firm matches. Only part of the rows carry a size: once, few, many, or a class if the clone is expanded.

D: -
J: TRBJ2-1
length: 13
V: TRBV20-1
size: -
CDR3: CSALRDHYNEQFF
DNA: TGCAGTGCTCTCCGGGACCACTACAATGAGCAGTTCTTC

D: -
J: TRBJ2-1
length: 15
V: TRBV30
size: -
CDR3: CAWSVGLGTYNEQFF
DNA: TGTGCCTGGAGTGTGGGCCTAGGGACCTACAATGAGCAGTTCTTC

D: -
J: TRBJ2-7
length: 14
V: TRBV27
size: -
CDR3: CASRPGERNYEQYF
DNA: TGTGCCAGCAGGCCCGGGGAGAGGAACTACGAGCAGTACTTC

D: TRBD2
J: TRBJ2-7
length: 14
V: TRBV20-1
size: -
CDR3: CSAVSGRHSYEQYF
DNA: TGCAGTGCTGTAAGCGGGAGGCACTCCTACGAGCAGTACTTC

D: -
J: TRBJ2-2
length: 13
V: TRBV24-1
size: once
CDR3: CATSEWNTGELFF
DNA: TGTGCCACCAGTGAATGGAACACCGGGGAGCTGTTTTTT

D: -
J: TRBJ1-3
length: 12
V: TRBV5-1
size: -
CDR3: CASRATGNTIYF
DNA: TGCGCCAGCAGGGCTACGGGAAACACCATATATTTT

D: TRBD1
J: TRBJ2-2
length: 15
V: TRBV9
size: once
CDR3: CASSVGTGITGELFF
DNA: TGTGCCAGCAGCGTGGGGACAGGGATCACCGGGGAGCTGTTTTTT

D: TRBD2
J: TRBJ2-1
length: 13
V: TRBV20-1
size: -
CDR3: CSAPGLGMGEQFF
DNA: TGCAGTGCTCCGGGACTAGGGATGGGTGAGCAGTTCTTC

D: TRBD2
J: TRBJ2-1
length: 15
V: TRBV11-2
size: -
CDR3: CASRLAGGVRYEQFF
DNA: TGTGCCAGCCGTCTAGCGGGAGGGGTACGGTATGAGCAGTTCTTC

D: TRBD2
J: TRBJ2-5
length: 13
V: TRBV20-1
size: -
CDR3: CSASRGGRETQYF
DNA: TGCAGTGCTAGCCGGGGAGGGAGAGAGACCCAGTACTTC

D: TRBD1
J: TRBJ2-3
length: 16
V: TRBV30
size: -
CDR3: CAWSVLGTGFADTQYF
DNA: TGTGCCTGGAGTGTACTTGGGACAGGCTTCGCGGATACGCAGTATTTT

D: -
J: TRBJ2-3
length: 12
V: TRBV2
size: -
CDR3: CASKDGTDTQYF
DNA: TGTGCCAGCAAGGACGGTACAGATACGCAGTATTTT

D: TRBD1
J: TRBJ2-7
length: 15
V: TRBV6-6
size: -
CDR3: CASSQIRTGSYEQYF
DNA: TGTGCCAGCAGTCAAATCCGGACAGGTTCCTACGAGCAGTACTTC

D: -
J: TRBJ1-2
length: 11
V: TRBV20-1
size: -
CDR3: CSASLDGGYTF
DNA: TGCAGTGCTAGCCTCGATGGTGGCTACACCTTC

D: -
J: TRBJ2-1
length: 14
V: TRBV5-1
size: -
CDR3: CASMSASSYNEQFF
DNA: TGCGCCAGCATGTCTGCCAGCTCCTACAATGAGCAGTTCTTC

D: -
J: TRBJ1-2
length: 14
V: TRBV11-2
size: -
CDR3: CASSSHMGADGYTF
DNA: TGTGCCAGCAGCTCCCACATGGGGGCGGATGGCTACACCTTC

D: TRBD1
J: TRBJ2-1
length: 14
V: TRBV5-1
size: -
CDR3: CASSPRGRYNEQFF
DNA: TGCGCCAGCAGCCCCAGGGGGCGCTACAATGAGCAGTTCTTC

D: -
J: TRBJ2-3
length: 14
V: TRBV7-9
size: -
CDR3: CASSLGLQADTQYF
DNA: TGTGCCAGCAGCTTAGGACTTCAGGCAGATACGCAGTATTTT

D: -
J: TRBJ2-1
length: 14
V: TRBV27
size: -
CDR3: CASSSGEGAREQFF
DNA: TGTGCCAGCAGTTCAGGGGAAGGGGCTAGGGAGCAGTTCTTC

D: TRBD2
J: TRBJ2-3
length: 14
V: TRBV12-3/TRBV12-4
size: -
CDR3: CASNSGLGTDTQYF
DNA: TGTGCCAGCAACTCAGGACTAGGCACAGATACGCAGTATTTT

D: -
J: TRBJ1-4
length: 13
V: TRBV20-1
size: -
CDR3: CSAREGAPEKLFF
DNA: TGCAGTGCTAGAGAGGGGGCGCCTGAAAAACTGTTTTTT

D: -
J: TRBJ2-7
length: 15
V: TRBV3-1
size: -
CDR3: CASSQSELASYEQYF
DNA: TGTGCCAGCAGCCAATCTGAGCTAGCCAGCTACGAGCAGTACTTC

D: -
J: TRBJ2-1
length: 16
V: TRBV5-1
size: -
CDR3: CASSLSGASSYNEQFF
DNA: TGCGCCAGCAGCTTGTCCGGGGCTAGCTCCTACAATGAGCAGTTCTTC

D: -
J: TRBJ2-5
length: 14
V: TRBV30
size: once
CDR3: CAWRPLPGWETQYF
DNA: TGTGCCTGGAGACCATTGCCGGGTTGGGAGACCCAGTACTTC

D: -
J: TRBJ2-1
length: 15
V: TRBV12-3/TRBV12-4
size: -
CDR3: CASSPPWAIENEQFF
DNA: TGTGCCAGCAGTCCACCCTGGGCGATCGAAAATGAGCAGTTCTTC

D: -
J: TRBJ2-6
length: 14
V: TRBV29-1
size: -
CDR3: CSVAPHSGANVLTF
DNA: TGCAGCGTTGCTCCCCACTCTGGGGCCAACGTCCTGACTTTC